This T cell receptor (beta chain) was found in a study of T cell repertoires in cytomegalovirus infection. The overall study: Well-studied HLA-B-restricted epitopes and recently identified HLA-C-restricted epitopes of CMV were both used in the study. It was the public TCR beta signatures that indicated both CMV infection and matching HLA type. Points from the study as a whole: Based on cumulative public TCR beta family frequency, carriers of CMV plus the relevant HLA were identified. There were HLA-C-restricted CMV-specific TCR beta clonotypes dominating the ex vivo response.

In this sample, this clonotype turned up a few times. Its antigen is not known. TCRdb recomputed calls from the reads with MiXCR, one row per CDR3 protein. The sample holds roughly 150,000 distinct CDR3 sequences; 30% to 40% are singletons and the top ten take 45% to 55%. Trimming took off 6 bases at V and 9 bases at J, with 12 bases between the two ends. CDR1 and CDR2 from the germline V gene are SQVTM and ANQGSEA. The CDR3 has 11 amino acids. This TCR was sampled from a human donor in good health (CMV status not recorded). Some clones in this sample may be carry-over from other donors' samples. J is TRBJ2-1 and V is TRBV29-1; D unresolved. The material was CD8+ T cells from cultured PBMCs, obtained from culture after CMV antigen stimulation. CDR3 DNA sequence: TGCAGCGTGATCACGGCCCCTGAGCAGTTCTTC. This translates into CSVITAPEQFF.